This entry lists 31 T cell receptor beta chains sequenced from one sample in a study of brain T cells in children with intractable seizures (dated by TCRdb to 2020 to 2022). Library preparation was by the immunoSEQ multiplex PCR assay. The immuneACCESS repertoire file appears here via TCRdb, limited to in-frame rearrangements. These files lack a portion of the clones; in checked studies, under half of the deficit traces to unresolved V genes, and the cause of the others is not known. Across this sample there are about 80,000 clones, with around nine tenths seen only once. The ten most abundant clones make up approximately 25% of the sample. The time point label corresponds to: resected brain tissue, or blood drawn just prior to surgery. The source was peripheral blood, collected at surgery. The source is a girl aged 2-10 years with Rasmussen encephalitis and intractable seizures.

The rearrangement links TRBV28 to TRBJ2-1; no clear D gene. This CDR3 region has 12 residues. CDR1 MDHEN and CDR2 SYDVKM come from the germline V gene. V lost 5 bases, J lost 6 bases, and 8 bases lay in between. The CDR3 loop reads CASSGQLNEQFF. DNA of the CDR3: TGTGCCAGCAGTGGGCAGCTCAATGAGCAGTTCTTC.

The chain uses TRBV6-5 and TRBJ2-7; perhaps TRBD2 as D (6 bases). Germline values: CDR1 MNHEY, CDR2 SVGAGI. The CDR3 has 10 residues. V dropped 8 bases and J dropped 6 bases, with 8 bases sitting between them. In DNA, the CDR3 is TGTGCCAGCCGGGGAGGCGAGCAGTACTTC. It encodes CASRGGEQYF.

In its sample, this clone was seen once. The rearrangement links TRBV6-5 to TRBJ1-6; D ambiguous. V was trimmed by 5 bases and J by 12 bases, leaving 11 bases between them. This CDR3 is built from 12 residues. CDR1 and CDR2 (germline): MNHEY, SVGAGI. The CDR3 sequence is CASSKGNRPLHF. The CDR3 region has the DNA TGTGCCAGCAGTAAGGGAAATAGACCCCTCCACTTT.

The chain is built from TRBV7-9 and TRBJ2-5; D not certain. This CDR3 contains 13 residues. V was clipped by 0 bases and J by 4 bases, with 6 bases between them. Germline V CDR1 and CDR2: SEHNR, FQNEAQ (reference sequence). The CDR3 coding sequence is TGTGCCAGCAGCTTAGCGCTGATAGAGACCCAGTACTTC. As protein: CASSLALIETQYF. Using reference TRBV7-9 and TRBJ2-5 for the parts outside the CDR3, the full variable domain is DTGVSQNPRHKITKRGQNVTFRCDPISEHNRLYWYRQTLGQGPEFLTYFQNEAQLEKSRLLSDRFSAERPKGSFSTLEIQRTEQGDSAMYLCASSLALIETQYFGPGTRLLVL.

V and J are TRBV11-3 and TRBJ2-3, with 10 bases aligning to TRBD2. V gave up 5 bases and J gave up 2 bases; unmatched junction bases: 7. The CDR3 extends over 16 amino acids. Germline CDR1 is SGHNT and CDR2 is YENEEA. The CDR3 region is CASSPMTSGYTDTQYF. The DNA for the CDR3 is TGTGCCAGCAGCCCGATGACTAGCGGGTACACAGATACGCAGTATTTT.

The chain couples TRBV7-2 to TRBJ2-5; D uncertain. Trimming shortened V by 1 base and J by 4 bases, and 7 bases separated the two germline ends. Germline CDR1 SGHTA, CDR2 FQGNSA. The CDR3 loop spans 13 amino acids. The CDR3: CASSLVSPETQYF. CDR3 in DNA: TGTGCCAGCAGCTTAGTCTCGCCAGAGACCCAGTACTTC.

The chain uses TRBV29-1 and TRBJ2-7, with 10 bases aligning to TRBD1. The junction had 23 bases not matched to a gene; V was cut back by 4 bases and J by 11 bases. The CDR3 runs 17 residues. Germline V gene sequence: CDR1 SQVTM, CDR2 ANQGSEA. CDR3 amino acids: CSVAEGQGLAPYEVEYF. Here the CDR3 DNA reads TGCAGCGTTGCGGAGGGACAGGGGCTCGCCCCCTACGAGGTCGAGTACTTC.

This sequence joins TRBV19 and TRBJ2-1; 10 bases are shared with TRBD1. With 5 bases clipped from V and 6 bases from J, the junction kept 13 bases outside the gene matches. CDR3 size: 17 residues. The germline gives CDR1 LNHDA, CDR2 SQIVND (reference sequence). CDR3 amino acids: CASSAGDRGHRRNEQFF. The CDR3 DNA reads TGTGCCAGTAGTGCTGGTGACAGGGGGCACCGACGCAATGAGCAGTTCTTC.

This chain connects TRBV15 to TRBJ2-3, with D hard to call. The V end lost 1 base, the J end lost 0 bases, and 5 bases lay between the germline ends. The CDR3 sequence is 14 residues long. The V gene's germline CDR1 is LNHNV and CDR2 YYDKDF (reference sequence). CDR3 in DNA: TGTGCCACCAGCAGAGGGGGAAGCACAGATACGCAGTATTTT. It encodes CATSRGGSTDTQYF.

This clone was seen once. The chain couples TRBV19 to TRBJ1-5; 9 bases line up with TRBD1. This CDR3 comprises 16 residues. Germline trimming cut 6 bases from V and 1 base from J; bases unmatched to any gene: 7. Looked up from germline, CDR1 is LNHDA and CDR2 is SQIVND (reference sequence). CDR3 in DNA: TGTGCCAGTAGCCGGACAGGGGTTGGGAGCAATCAGCCCCAGCATTTT. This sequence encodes CASSRTGVGSNQPQHF.

CDR3: CASSQGTSLRQIEQFF. CDR3 DNA sequence: TGTGCCAGCAGCCAAGGGACTAGCCTACGACAAATTGAGCAGTTCTTC. This chain joins TRBV3-1 (or the pseudogene TRBV3-2) and TRBJ2-1, with 8 nucleotides matching TRBD2. V lost 1 base, J lost 9 bases, and 11 bases stayed unmatched. CDR3 length equals 16 residues. Per germline, CDR1 LGHDT and CDR2 YNNKEL (reference sequence).

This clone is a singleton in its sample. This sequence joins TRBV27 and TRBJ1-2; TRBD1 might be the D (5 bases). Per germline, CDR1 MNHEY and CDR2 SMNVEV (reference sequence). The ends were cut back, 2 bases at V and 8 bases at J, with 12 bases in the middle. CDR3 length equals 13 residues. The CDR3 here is CASSLAGGGGYTF. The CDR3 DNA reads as TGTGCCAGCAGTTTAGCCGGCGGGGGGGGCTACACCTTC.

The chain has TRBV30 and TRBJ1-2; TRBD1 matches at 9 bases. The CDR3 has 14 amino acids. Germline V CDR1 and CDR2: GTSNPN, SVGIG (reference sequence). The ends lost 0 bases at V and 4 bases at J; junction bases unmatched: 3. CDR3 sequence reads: CAWSVGTGSYGYTF. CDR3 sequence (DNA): TGTGCCTGGAGTGTAGGGACAGGGAGCTATGGCTACACCTTC.

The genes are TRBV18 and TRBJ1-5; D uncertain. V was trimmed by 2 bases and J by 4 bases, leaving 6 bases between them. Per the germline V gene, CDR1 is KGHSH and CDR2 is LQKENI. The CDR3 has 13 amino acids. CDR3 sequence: CASSPENNQPQHF. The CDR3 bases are TGTGCCAGCTCACCAGAGAATAATCAGCCCCAGCATTTT.

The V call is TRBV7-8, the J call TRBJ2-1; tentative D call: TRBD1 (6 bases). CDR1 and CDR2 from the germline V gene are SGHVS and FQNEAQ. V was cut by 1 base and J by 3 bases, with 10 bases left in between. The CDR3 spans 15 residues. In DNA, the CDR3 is TGTGCCAGCAGCTTAGACGGACAGATCTACAATGAGCAGTTCTTC. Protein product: CASSLDGQIYNEQFF.

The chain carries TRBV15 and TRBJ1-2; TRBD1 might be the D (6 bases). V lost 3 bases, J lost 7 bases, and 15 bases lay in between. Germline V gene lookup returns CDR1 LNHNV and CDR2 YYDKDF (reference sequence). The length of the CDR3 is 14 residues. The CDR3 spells CATSRNRDKGGYTF. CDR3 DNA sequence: TGTGCCACCAGCAGGAACAGGGATAAGGGTGGCTACACCTTC.

DNA of the CDR3: TGTGCCAGCAGTCGGGGACAGGGTTGGACCAACTATGGCTACACCTTC. It codes for CASSRGQGWTNYGYTF. The genes are TRBV5-4 and TRBJ1-2; TRBD1 aligns across 9 bases. V was clipped by 5 bases and J by 2 bases; unmatched bases: 10. Germline lookup yields CDR1 SGHNT and CDR2 YYREEE (reference sequence). This CDR3 spans 16 amino acids.

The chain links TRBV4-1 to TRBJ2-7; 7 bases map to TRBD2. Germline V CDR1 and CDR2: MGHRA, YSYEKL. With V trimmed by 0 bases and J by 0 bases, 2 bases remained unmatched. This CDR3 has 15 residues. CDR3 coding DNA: TGCGCCAGCAGCCAAGATCGGGGGGTCTCCTACGAGCAGTACTTC. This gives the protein CASSQDRGVSYEQYF.

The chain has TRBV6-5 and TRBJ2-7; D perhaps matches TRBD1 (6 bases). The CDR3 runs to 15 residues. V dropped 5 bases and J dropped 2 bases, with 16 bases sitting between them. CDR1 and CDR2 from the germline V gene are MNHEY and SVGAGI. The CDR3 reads CASSTPPGVPYEQYF. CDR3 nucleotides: TGTGCCAGCAGTACCCCCCCAGGGGTCCCCTACGAGCAGTACTTC.

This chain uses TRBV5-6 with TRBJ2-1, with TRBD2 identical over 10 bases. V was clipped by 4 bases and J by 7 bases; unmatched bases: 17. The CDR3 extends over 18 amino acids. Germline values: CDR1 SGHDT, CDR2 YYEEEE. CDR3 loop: CASSLGGLAGVLRNEQFF. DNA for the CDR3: TGTGCCAGCAGCCTGGGCGGGCTAGCGGGAGTTCTGAGGAATGAGCAGTTCTTC.

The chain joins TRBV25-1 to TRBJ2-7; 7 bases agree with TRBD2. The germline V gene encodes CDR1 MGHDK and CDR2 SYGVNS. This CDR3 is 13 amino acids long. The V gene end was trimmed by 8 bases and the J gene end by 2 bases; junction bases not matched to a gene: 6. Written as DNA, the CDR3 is TGTGCCAGCGGGATAGCGGGCGCCTACGAGCAGTACTTC. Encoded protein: CASGIAGAYEQYF.

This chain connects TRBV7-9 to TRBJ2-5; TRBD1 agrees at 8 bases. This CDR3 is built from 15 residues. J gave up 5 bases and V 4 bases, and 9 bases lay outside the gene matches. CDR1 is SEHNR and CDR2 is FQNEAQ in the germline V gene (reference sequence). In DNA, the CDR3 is TGTGCCAGCAGCTGGTTGACAGGGGAGGCGGAGACCCAGTACTTC. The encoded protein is CASSWLTGEAETQYF.

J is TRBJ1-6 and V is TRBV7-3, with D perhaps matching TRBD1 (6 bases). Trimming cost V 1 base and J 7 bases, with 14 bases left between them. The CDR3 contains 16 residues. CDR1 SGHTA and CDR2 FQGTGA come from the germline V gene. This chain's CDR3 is CASSLRGAGNNSPLHF. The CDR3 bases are TGTGCCAGCAGCTTAAGGGGGGCAGGGAACAATTCACCCCTCCACTTT.

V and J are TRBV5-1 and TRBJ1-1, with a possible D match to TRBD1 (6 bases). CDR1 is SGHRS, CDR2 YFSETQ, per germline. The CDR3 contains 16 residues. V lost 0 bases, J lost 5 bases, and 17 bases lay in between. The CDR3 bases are TGCGCCAGCAGCTTGGAGCCTAACAGGGAGGAGACTGAAGCTTTCTTT. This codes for CASSLEPNREETEAFF.

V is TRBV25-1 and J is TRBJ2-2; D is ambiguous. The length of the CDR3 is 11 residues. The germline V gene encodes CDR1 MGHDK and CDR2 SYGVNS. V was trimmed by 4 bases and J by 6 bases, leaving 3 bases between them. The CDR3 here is CASSVAGELFF. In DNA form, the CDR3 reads TGTGCCAGCAGTGTAGCCGGGGAGCTGTTTTTT.

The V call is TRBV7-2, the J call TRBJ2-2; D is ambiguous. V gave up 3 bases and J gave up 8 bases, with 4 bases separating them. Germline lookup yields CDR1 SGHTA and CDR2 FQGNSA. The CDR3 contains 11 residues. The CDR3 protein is CASSLVGELFF. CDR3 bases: TGTGCCAGCAGCTTGGTGGGGGAGCTGTTTTTT.

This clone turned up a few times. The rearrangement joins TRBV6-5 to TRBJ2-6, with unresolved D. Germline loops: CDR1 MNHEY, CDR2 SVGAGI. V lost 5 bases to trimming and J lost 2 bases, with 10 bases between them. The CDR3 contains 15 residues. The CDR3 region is CASSQPRTGANVLTF. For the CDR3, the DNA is TGTGCCAGCAGTCAGCCTAGAACTGGGGCCAACGTCCTGACTTTC.

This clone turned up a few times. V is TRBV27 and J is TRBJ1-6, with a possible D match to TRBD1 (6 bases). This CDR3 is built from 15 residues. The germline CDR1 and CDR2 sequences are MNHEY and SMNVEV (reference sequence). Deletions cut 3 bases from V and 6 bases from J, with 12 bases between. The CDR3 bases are TGTGCCAGCAGTTTCGGGGGCCTGGTTAATTCACCCCTCCACTTT. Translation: CASSFGGLVNSPLHF.

As DNA, the CDR3 is TGCGCCAGCAGCTTCGGTCCAACAGGGTCCAACACTGAAGCTTTCTTT. This encodes CASSFGPTGSNTEAFF. The chain employs TRBV5-1 and TRBJ1-1; D might be TRBD1 (6 bases). Trimming shortened V by 2 bases and J by 2 bases, and 16 bases separated the two germline ends. The CDR3 is 16 residues long. CDR1 is SGHRS and CDR2 is YFSETQ in the germline V gene. The entire variable domain, with the rest obtained from reference TRBV5-1 and TRBJ1-1, is as follows: KAGVTQTPRYLIKTRGQQVTLSCSPISGHRSVSWYQQTPGQGLQFLFEYFSETQRNKGNFPGRFSGRQFSNSRSEMNVSTLELGDSALYLCASSFGPTGSNTEAFFGQGTRLTVV.

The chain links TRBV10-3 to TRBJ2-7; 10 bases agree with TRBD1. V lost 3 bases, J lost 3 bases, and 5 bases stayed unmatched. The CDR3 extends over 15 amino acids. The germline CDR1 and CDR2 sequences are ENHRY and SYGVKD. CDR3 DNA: TGTGCCATCAGTGATGTGACAGGGGGCGTCTACGAGCAGTACTTC. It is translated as CAISDVTGGVYEQYF.

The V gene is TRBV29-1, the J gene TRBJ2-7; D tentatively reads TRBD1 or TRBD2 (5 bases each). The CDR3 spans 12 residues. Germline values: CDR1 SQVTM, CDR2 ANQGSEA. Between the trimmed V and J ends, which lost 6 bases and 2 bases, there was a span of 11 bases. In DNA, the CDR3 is TGCAGCGTCGGGACCGCGACCTACGAGCAGTACTTC. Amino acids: CSVGTATYEQYF.